This TCR beta chain was profiled in a study of blood T cell repertoires in COVID-19. Across the study: COVID-19 samples from acute and convalescent phases originated in the United States, Italy and Spain. The analysed material was cDNA or gDNA that came from T cells, B-cell-depleted T cells, or PBMCs.

CDR1 and CDR2 (germline): SGHTA, FQGNSA. The CDR3 contains 12 residues. V was pared by 6 bases and J by 8 bases, with 13 bases between. In the source study's methods: Amplified reference gene primers provided the basis for estimating nucleated cell counts. Repertoires were generated with immunoSEQ multiplex PCR, while TCRdb's copy carries only in-frame clones and drops some. The DNA gave D and trimming, while V, J and clone size come from that table. The sample shows some 130,000 clones, 75% to 90% of them seen only once. This clone came up a few times. The source of this sequence is a man in his 70s with acute or convalescent COVID-19. V is TRBV7-2 and J is TRBJ1-2; D uncertain. Specimen: peripheral blood. This chain's CDR3 is CASSPDGLGYTF. The CDR3 nucleotides read TGTGCCAGCAGTCCCGACGGGTTAGGCTACACCTTC.